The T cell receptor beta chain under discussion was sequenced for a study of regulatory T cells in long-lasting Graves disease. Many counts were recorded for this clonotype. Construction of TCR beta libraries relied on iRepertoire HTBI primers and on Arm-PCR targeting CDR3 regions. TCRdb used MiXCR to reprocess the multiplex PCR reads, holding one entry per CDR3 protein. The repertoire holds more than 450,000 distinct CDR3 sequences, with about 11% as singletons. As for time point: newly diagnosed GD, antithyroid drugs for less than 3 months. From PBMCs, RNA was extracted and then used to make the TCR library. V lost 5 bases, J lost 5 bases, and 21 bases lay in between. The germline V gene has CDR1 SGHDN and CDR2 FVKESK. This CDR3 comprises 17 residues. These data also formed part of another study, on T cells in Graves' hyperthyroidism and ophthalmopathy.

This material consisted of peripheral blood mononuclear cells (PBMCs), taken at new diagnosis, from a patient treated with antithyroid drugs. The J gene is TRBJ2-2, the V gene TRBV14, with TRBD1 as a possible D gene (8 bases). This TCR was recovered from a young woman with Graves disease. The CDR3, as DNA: TGTGCCAGCAGCGACTATAGGACAGGGAGGGAGACCGGGGAGCTGTTTTTT. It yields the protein CASSDYRTGRETGELFF.